This T cell receptor beta chain was retrieved from a study of blood T cell repertoires in COVID-19. On the study more broadly: There were acute and convalescent COVID-19 samples, and they came from the United States, Italy and Spain. In each case, the material was cDNA or gDNA derived from T cells, B-cell-depleted T cells, or PBMCs.

Germline V gene lookup returns CDR1 GTSNPN and CDR2 SVGIG (reference sequence). The V end lost 8 bases, the J end lost 1 base, and 16 bases lay between the germline ends. The CDR3 has 14 residues. In the original analysis: Reference gene primer amplification in the assay estimated nucleated cell counts. This table comes from immunoSEQ multiplex PCR, and its TCRdb copy is limited to in-frame clones, with some not included. The V and J calls and the clone size are those of that table, but D and trimming were determined from the DNA. This sample has approximately 220,000 clones, with about 87% found just once.

The receptor was isolated from a man aged 55 to 70 who had recovered from COVID-19. Sequencing used peripheral blood. The V gene is TRBV30, the J gene TRBJ2-3, with D tentatively TRBD1 (5 bases). CDR3 sequence (DNA): TGTGCCGCACCAGGGAATTCTGGCACAGATACGCAGTATTTT. Its translation: CAAPGNSGTDTQYF.